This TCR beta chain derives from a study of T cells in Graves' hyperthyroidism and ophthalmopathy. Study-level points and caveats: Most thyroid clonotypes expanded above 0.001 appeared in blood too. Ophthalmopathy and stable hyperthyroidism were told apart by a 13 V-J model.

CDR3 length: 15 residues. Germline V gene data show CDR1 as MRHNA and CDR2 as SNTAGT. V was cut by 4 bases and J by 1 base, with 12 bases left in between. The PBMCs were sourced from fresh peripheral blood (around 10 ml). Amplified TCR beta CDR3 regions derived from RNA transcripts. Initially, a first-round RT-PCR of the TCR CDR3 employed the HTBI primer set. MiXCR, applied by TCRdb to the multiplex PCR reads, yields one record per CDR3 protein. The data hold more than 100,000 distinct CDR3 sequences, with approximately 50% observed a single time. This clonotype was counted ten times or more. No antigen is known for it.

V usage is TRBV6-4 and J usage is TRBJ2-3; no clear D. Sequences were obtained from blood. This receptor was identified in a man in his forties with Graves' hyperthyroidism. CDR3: CASSARASGTDTQYF. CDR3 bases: TGTGCCAGCAGTGCCCGGGCCAGCGGCACAGATACGCAGTATTTT.